These 12 T cell receptor beta chains share one sample of origin, sequenced in a study of CD8 T cells in ankylosing spondylitis. TCRdb recomputed calls from the 5' RACE reads with MiXCR, one row per CDR3 protein. The data contain 330,000 or so distinct CDR3 sequences, less than 10% of them seen just once; the ten biggest clones take up about 14%. General observations from the study: A motif of 7 to 9 highly homologous TCR beta variants was seen as apparently characteristic of ankylosing spondylitis blood.

Their antigens are not known. Sequencing input: blood, either unsorted or a sorted T cell fraction (not recorded which). These receptors all come from a male donor with ankylosing spondylitis.

This clonotype was seen at least ten times. The chain is built from TRBV10-3 and TRBJ2-7, with TRBD2 matching 8 bases. CDR3 length equals 18 residues. Germline CDR1 and CDR2: ENHRY and SYGVKD. Germline trimming cut 0 bases from V and 0 bases from J; bases unmatched to any gene: 10. CDR3 DNA: TGTGCCATCAGTGAGTCGCACTTCGGGAGGGAAGCCTCCTACGAGCAGTACTTC. Protein product: CAISESHFGREASYEQYF.

This chain connects TRBV14 to TRBJ2-2; 8 nucleotides align to TRBD2. The V gene end was trimmed by 2 bases and the J gene end by 3 bases; junction bases not matched to a gene: 5. CDR1 and CDR2 (germline): SGHDN, FVKESK. The CDR3 length is 16 residues. CDR3 bases: TGTGCCAGCAGCCAAAGGCGGGGGGCGGACACCGGGGAGCTGTTTTTT. Translated: CASSQRRGADTGELFF.

The rearrangement joins TRBV15 to TRBJ2-1, with a weak D call TRBD2 (6 bases). V was shortened by 0 bases and J by 5 bases, with 14 bases between the two germline ends. CDR3 size: 16 residues. Germline values: CDR1 LNHNV, CDR2 YYDKDF (reference sequence). The DNA of the CDR3 is TGTGCCACCAGCAGAGATCTTCCTAGCGAGAACAATGAGCAGTTCTTC. It specifies CATSRDLPSENNEQFF.

The CDR3 loop reads CSARDSAGGPDTQYF. Here the CDR3 DNA reads TGCAGTGCTAGAGATTCAGCGGGAGGGCCAGATACGCAGTATTTT. The V gene is TRBV20-1, the J gene TRBJ2-3; 10 positions match TRBD2. V was clipped by 0 bases and J by 4 bases; unmatched bases: 4. The CDR3 extends over 15 amino acids. In germline, CDR1 is DFQATT, CDR2 SNEGSKA (reference sequence).

This clonotype came up a few times. As DNA, the CDR3 is TGCAGTGCTAGAAAGGGAAATCAGCCCCAGCATTTT. This translates into CSARKGNQPQHF. V gene TRBV20-1 combines with J gene TRBJ1-5; unclear D gene. Trimming stripped 2 bases from V and 4 bases from J, with 6 bases between. The CDR3 sequence is 12 residues long. Germline assignment: CDR1 DFQATT and CDR2 SNEGSKA (reference sequence).

The chain joins TRBV19 to TRBJ2-7, with 10 bases matching TRBD2. The CDR3 length is 15 residues. CDR1 is LNHDA, CDR2 SQIVND, per germline (reference sequence). J was trimmed by 6 bases and V by 2 bases; bases with no gene match: 7. The chain's CDR3 is CASSILAGDGGEQYF. Written as DNA, the CDR3 is TGTGCCAGTAGTATACTAGCGGGAGATGGCGGCGAGCAGTACTTC.

This clonotype was observed many times. The rearrangement links TRBV10-3 to TRBJ2-7; 8 bases line up with TRBD2. From germline, CDR1 is ENHRY and CDR2 SYGVKD. This CDR3 comprises 15 residues. V was clipped by 6 bases and J by 4 bases; unmatched bases: 11. Here the CDR3 reads CAISSGVAGKYEQYF. The CDR3 DNA reads TGTGCCATCAGCTCTGGGGTAGCGGGGAAATACGAGCAGTACTTC.

This clonotype has at least ten counts. J is TRBJ2-5 and V is TRBV9; perhaps TRBD1 as D (6 bases). CDR3 size: 15 residues. Between the trimmed V and J ends, which lost 5 bases and 2 bases, there was a span of 16 bases. Germline lookup yields CDR1 SGDLS and CDR2 YYNGEE. CDR3 nucleotide sequence: TGTGCCAGCAGTCGGGATGCAGGGGCGCAAGAGACCCAGTACTTC. This gives the protein CASSRDAGAQETQYF.

Many counts were recorded for this clonotype. The V call is TRBV28, the J call TRBJ2-1; 7 bases line up with TRBD1. Germline V gene data show CDR1 as MDHEN and CDR2 as SYDVKM. V dropped 8 bases and J dropped 4; count of bases not matched to a gene: 8. CDR3 length equals 14 residues. CDR3 in amino acids: CASGSRGPYNEQFF. CDR3 sequence (DNA): TGTGCCAGCGGAAGTAGGGGGCCTTACAATGAGCAGTTCTTC.

This clonotype has a count of ten or more. The genes are TRBV20-1 and TRBJ1-2, with TRBD1 as a possible D gene (5 bases). The CDR3 loop spans 13 amino acids. Per germline, CDR1 DFQATT and CDR2 SNEGSKA (reference sequence). The V gene lost 1 base and the J gene lost 4 bases, with 10 bases spanning the gap. For the CDR3, the DNA is TGCAGTGCTAGAGTTCAGGGCACCTATGGCTACACCTTC. This codes for CSARVQGTYGYTF.

The count of this clonotype is one. The V and J genes are TRBV18 and TRBJ1-5, with D possibly being TRBD1 (6 bases). CDR3 size: 15 residues. Germline V gene data show CDR1 as KGHSH and CDR2 as LQKENI. V dropped 2 bases and J dropped 7 bases, with 15 bases sitting between them. CDR3 residues: CASSPGQIEGQPQHF. In DNA, the CDR3 is TGTGCCAGCTCACCAGGACAGATCGAGGGGCAGCCCCAGCATTTT.

The table lists this clonotype with many counts. The chain employs TRBV13 and TRBJ2-1; the D is unclear. In germline, CDR1 is PRHDT, CDR2 FYEKMQ (reference sequence). Trimming removed 5 bases at V and 3 bases at J, with 14 bases between. This CDR3 has 15 amino acids. The CDR3 region is CASSPRLSNYNEQFF. CDR3 coding DNA: TGTGCCAGCAGCCCCAGACTCTCTAACTACAATGAGCAGTTCTTC. Full variable domain (rest looked up from reference TRBV13 and TRBJ2-1): AAGVIQSPRHLIKEKRETATLKCYPIPRHDTVYWYQQGPGQDPQFLISFYEKMQSDKGSIPDRFSAQQFSDYHSELNMSSLELGDSALYFCASSPRLSNYNEQFFGPGTRLTVL.